These 18 T cell receptor beta chains were all obtained from the same sample, sequenced in a study of T cell responses to AZD1222 COVID-19 vaccine. Only in-frame clones appear in the TCRdb table, and some are missing; sequencing was by immunoSEQ multiplex PCR. Found here are fewer than 200,000 clones, approximately 87% of them singletons; the top ten hold 4% to 4.5%. Material: peripheral blood, obtained 28 days after the second AZD1222 dose. The receptors come from an adult who received the AZD1222 COVID-19 vaccine.

The chain couples TRBV25-1 to TRBJ1-2; a possible D gene is TRBD1 (5 bases). V lost 1 base and J 2 bases, leaving 5 bases between the germline ends. The CDR3 has 13 residues. The germline gives CDR1 MGHDK, CDR2 SYGVNS. The DNA for the CDR3 is TGTGCCAGCAGTGAATGGGACAACTATGGCTACACCTTC. Protein: CASSEWDNYGYTF.

The J gene is TRBJ1-6, the V gene TRBV9, with 10 bases aligning to TRBD1. The CDR3 is made up of 14 amino acids. The germline CDR1 and CDR2 sequences are SGDLS and YYNGEE. V shed 4 bases and J 13 bases; nucleotides not matched to a gene: 8. The CDR3 loop reads CASSSRDRGSPLHF. The CDR3 nucleotides read TGTGCCAGCAGCTCCCGGGACAGGGGCTCTCCCCTCCACTTT. Full variable domain (remainder filled in from reference TRBV9 and TRBJ1-6): DSGVTQTPKHLITATGQRVTLRCSPRSGDLSVYWYQQSLDQGLQFLIQYYNGEERAKGNILERFSAQQFPDLHSELNLSSLELGDSALYFCASSSRDRGSPLHFGNGTRLTVT.

The V and J genes are TRBV19 and TRBJ1-6; 7 bases fit TRBD1. Germline trimming cut 5 bases from V and 4 bases from J; bases unmatched to any gene: 8. The CDR3 is 16 residues long. Germline V gene lookup returns CDR1 LNHDA and CDR2 SQIVND (reference sequence). The CDR3 nucleotides are TGTGCCAGTAGTTCTCGGACAGGACGTTATAATTCACCCCTCCACTTT. Residues: CASSSRTGRYNSPLHF.

V usage is TRBV9 and J usage is TRBJ1-1; tentatively, D is TRBD1 (6 bases). The CDR3 sequence is 14 residues long. Per the germline V gene, CDR1 is SGDLS and CDR2 is YYNGEE. V lost 4 bases and J lost 6, with 16 bases in between. This chain's CDR3 is CASSPTQGRAEAFF. The DNA of the CDR3 is TGTGCCAGCAGCCCGACCCAGGGGAGAGCTGAAGCTTTCTTT.

The V and J genes are TRBV7-2 and TRBJ2-3; 9 bases match TRBD1. The CDR3 loop spans 16 amino acids. In germline, CDR1 is SGHTA, CDR2 FQGNSA. The trim removed 2 bases at V and 4 bases at J, leaving 7 bases unmatched. CDR3 DNA: TGTGCCAGCAGCTTAAGACAGGGGGTAGGATCAGATACGCAGTATTTT. It codes for CASSLRQGVGSDTQYF.

V is TRBV7-2 and J is TRBJ2-7; unclear D gene. CDR1 is SGHTA, CDR2 FQGNSA, per germline. The CDR3 sequence is 13 residues long. V was trimmed by 3 bases and J by 2 bases, leaving 8 bases between them. CDR3 nucleotides: TGTGCCAGCAGCTTTGGAGAGGCCTACGAGCAGTACTTC. It translates to CASSFGEAYEQYF.

This sequence joins TRBV18 and TRBJ1-1; D might be TRBD1 (5 bases). Germline V gene data show CDR1 as KGHSH and CDR2 as LQKENI. V was clipped by 6 bases and J by 4 bases, with 18 bases between them. This CDR3 has 15 residues. The CDR3 sequence is CASSPNLGAFTEAFF. Here the CDR3 DNA reads TGTGCCAGCTCGCCCAACCTCGGGGCGTTCACTGAAGCTTTCTTT.

The V and J genes are TRBV6-2 or TRBV6-3 and TRBJ1-1, with D unresolved. Trimming took off 5 bases at V and 0 bases at J, with 10 bases between the two ends. CDR3 length: 14 amino acids. From germline, CDR1 is MNHEY and CDR2 SVGEGT. The CDR3 is CASSHDILNTEAFF. In nucleotides, the CDR3 is TGTGCCAGCAGTCACGACATTCTGAACACTGAAGCTTTCTTT.

The chain combines TRBV6-4 with TRBJ2-7; TRBD1 matches 8 bases. The CDR3 spans 13 residues. Germline CDR1 reads MRHNA; CDR2 reads SNTAGT. J was trimmed by 2 bases and V by 7 bases; bases with no gene match: 4. CDR3 protein: CASKQGVTYEQYF. CDR3 coding DNA: TGTGCCAGCAAACAGGGGGTGACCTACGAGCAGTACTTC.

V and J are TRBV19 and TRBJ1-5; D is ambiguous. V lost 3 bases to trimming and J lost 0 bases, with 15 bases between them. Germline V lookup: CDR1 LNHDA, CDR2 SQIVND (reference sequence). CDR3 length: 17 residues. This CDR3 reads CASSIYFAEYSNQPQHF. The DNA for the CDR3 is TGTGCCAGTAGTATCTATTTCGCGGAGTATAGCAATCAGCCCCAGCATTTT.

The chain employs TRBV7-6 and TRBJ1-2; 10 bases are shared with TRBD1. V dropped 0 bases and J dropped 7; count of bases not matched to a gene: 5. This CDR3 is 15 amino acids long. Germline CDR1 SGHVS, CDR2 FNYEAQ. This CDR3 reads CASSLATGGAGGYTF. In DNA, the CDR3 is TGTGCCAGCAGCTTAGCGACAGGGGGCGCAGGTGGCTACACCTTC.

This clone was detected once. V and J are TRBV19 and TRBJ1-1, with D unresolved. Trimming shortened V by 3 bases and J by 3 bases, and 11 bases separated the two germline ends. This CDR3 contains 14 residues. Germline CDR1 is LNHDA and CDR2 is SQIVND (reference sequence). The CDR3 loop is CASSIPFVYTEAFF. As DNA, the CDR3 is TGTGCCAGTAGTATTCCATTTGTGTACACTGAAGCTTTCTTT.

This chain links TRBV7-8 with TRBJ2-7; D might be TRBD1 (5 bases). Germline assignment: CDR1 SGHVS and CDR2 FQNEAQ. V was trimmed by 5 bases and J by 5 bases, leaving 10 bases between them. The CDR3 runs to 12 residues. CDR3 bases: TGTGCCAGCAGCCCTGACAGAAACGAGCAGTACTTC. It translates to CASSPDRNEQYF.

The chain couples TRBV18 to TRBJ1-3; a possible D gene is TRBD1 (6 bases). V was shortened by 4 bases and J by 2 bases, with 18 bases between the two germline ends. The length of the CDR3 is 17 residues. Germline V lookup: CDR1 KGHSH, CDR2 LQKENI. For the CDR3, the DNA is TGTGCCAGCTCACAATGGCAACAGGGCGAAGCTGGAAACACCATATATTTT. Residues: CASSQWQQGEAGNTIYF.

The J gene is TRBJ1-1, the V gene TRBV14; D perhaps matches TRBD1 (5 bases). The CDR3 sequence is 12 residues long. V gave up 4 bases and J gave up 9 bases, with 12 bases separating them. Germline V CDR1 and CDR2: SGHDN, FVKESK. The CDR3 DNA is TGTGCCAGCAGCCTCTCAGGGAGTCAAGCTTTCTTT. Its protein product is CASSLSGSQAFF.

The chain links TRBV6-5 to TRBJ2-5; D unresolved. Germline V CDR1 and CDR2: MNHEY, SVGAGI. This CDR3 region has 13 residues. V gave up 2 bases and J gave up 5 bases, with 9 bases separating them. CDR3 in DNA: TGTGCCAGCAGTTACCGACCGGGTGAGACCCAGTACTTC. It codes for CASSYRPGETQYF.

The V and J genes are TRBV5-1 and TRBJ1-4, with D possibly being TRBD1 (6 bases). The V gene's germline CDR1 is SGHRS and CDR2 YFSETQ. Deletions cut 0 bases from V and 4 bases from J, with 10 bases between. This CDR3 is built from 15 residues. For the CDR3, the DNA is TGCGCCAGCAGCTTGGGCGGACAGAGTAATGAAAAACTGTTTTTT. Its translation is CASSLGGQSNEKLFF. The variable domain in full, with the rest retrieved from reference TRBV5-1 and TRBJ1-4, is KAGVTQTPRYLIKTRGQQVTLSCSPISGHRSVSWYQQTPGQGLQFLFEYFSETQRNKGNFPGRFSGRQFSNSRSEMNVSTLELGDSALYLCASSLGGQSNEKLFFGSGTQLSVL.

This sequence joins TRBV5-6 and TRBJ2-2; D is unclear. V was clipped by 0 bases and J by 6 bases, with 15 bases between them. The CDR3 consists of 16 residues. Looked up from germline, CDR1 is SGHDT and CDR2 is YYEEEE. In DNA form, the CDR3 reads TGTGCCAGCAGCTTGGGGGTTACCCTATCTCCCGGGGAGCTGTTTTTT. It encodes CASSLGVTLSPGELFF.